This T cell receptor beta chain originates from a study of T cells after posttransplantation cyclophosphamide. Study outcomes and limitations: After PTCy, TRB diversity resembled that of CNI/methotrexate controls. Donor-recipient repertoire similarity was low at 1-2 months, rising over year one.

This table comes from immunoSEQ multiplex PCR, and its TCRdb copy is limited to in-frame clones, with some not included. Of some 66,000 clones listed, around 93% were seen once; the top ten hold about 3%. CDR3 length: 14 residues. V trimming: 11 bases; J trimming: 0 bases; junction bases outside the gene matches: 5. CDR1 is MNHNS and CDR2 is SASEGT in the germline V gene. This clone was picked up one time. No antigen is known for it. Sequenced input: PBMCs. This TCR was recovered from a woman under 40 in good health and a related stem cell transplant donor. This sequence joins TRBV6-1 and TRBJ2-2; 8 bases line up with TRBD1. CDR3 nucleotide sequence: TGTGCCTGCCAGGGGGCGCCGAACACCGGGGAGCTGTTTTTT. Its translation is CACQGAPNTGELFF.